The text below deals with one T cell receptor (beta chain). This sample is part of a study of shared clonotypes between healthy human individuals. Here immunoSEQ multiplex PCR was the method, and the copy in TCRdb shows in-frame clones only, minus some. The sample includes about 470,000 clones, about 85% seen only once; the top ten take about 12%. This TCR was sampled from a woman in her thirties or forties in good health. Some clones in this sample may be carry-over from other donors' samples. The sample was PBMCs.

The CDR3 loop reads CASSGIGTVSYEQYF. Written as DNA, the CDR3 is TGTGCCAGCAGTGGTATCGGGACAGTCTCCTACGAGCAGTACTTC. The V gene is TRBV25-1, the J gene TRBJ2-7; 7 positions agree with TRBD1. Germline CDR1 and CDR2: MGHDK and SYGVNS. This CDR3 is 15 amino acids long. The trim removed 4 bases at V and 0 bases at J, leaving 6 bases unmatched.